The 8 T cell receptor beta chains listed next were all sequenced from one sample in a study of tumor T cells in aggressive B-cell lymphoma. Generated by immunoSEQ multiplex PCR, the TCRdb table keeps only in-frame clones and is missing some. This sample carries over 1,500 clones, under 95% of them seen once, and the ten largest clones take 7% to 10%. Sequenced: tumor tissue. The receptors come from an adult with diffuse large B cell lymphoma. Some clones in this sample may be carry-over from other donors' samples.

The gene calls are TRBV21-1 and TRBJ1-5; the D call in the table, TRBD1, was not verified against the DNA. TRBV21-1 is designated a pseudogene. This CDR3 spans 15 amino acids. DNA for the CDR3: TGTGCCAGCAGCTCCGGCTCAGGGGGCAATCAGCCCCAGCATTTT. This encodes CASSSGSGGNQPQHF.

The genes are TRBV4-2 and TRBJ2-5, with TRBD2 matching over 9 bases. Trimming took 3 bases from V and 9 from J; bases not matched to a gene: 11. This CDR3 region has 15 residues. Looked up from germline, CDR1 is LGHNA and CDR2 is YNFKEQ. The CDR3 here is CASSQASGALVAQYF. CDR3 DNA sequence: TGTGCCAGCAGCCAGGCTAGCGGGGCTCTTGTGGCCCAGTACTTC.

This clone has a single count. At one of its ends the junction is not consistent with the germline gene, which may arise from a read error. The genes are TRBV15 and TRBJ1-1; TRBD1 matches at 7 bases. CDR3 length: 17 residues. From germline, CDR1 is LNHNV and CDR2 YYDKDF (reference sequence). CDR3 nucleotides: TGTGCCACCAGCAGAGCGACAGGGCTAACGGGCAGCACTGAAGCTTTTTTT. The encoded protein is CATSRATGLTGSTEAFF. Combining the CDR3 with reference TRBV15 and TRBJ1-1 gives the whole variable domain DAMVIQNPRYQVTQFGKPVTLSCSQTLNHNVMYWYQQKSSQAPKLLFHYYDKDFNNEADTPDNFQSRRPNTSFCFLDIRSPGLGDTAMYLCATSRATGLTGSTEAFFGQGTRLTVV.

CDR3 in DNA: TGTGCCTGGAGTGGACAGGGATTAGGTCAGCCCCAGCATTTT. It specifies CAWSGQGLGQPQHF. The J gene is TRBJ1-5, the V gene TRBV30; 7 bases are shared with TRBD1. Per germline, CDR1 GTSNPN and CDR2 SVGIG (reference sequence). V shed 1 base, J shed 6 bases, and the junction held 6 bases outside the gene matches. The CDR3 extends over 14 amino acids.

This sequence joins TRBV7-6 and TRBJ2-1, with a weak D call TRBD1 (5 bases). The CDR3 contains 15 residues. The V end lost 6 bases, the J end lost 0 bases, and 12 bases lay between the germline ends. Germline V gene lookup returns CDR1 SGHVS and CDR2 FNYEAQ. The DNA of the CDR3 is TGTGCCAGCAGGGGGCTTCCAAGCTCCTACAATGAGCAGTTCTTC. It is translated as CASRGLPSSYNEQFF.

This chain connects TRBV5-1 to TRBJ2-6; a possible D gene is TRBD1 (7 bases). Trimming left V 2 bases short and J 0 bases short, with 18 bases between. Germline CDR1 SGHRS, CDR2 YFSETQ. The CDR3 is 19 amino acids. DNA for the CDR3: TGCGCCAGCAGCTTCCGGGCAGGGGGGATGAGCTCTGGGGCCAACGTCCTGACTTTC. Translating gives CASSFRAGGMSSGANVLTF.

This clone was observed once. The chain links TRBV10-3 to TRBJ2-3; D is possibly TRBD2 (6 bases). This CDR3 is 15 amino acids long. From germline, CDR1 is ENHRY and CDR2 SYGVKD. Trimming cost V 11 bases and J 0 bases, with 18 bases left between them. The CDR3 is CAYSEGLTSTDTQYF. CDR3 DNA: TGTGCCTACTCTGAGGGACTGACTAGCACAGATACGCAGTATTTT.

CDR3 sequence (DNA): TGTGCCAGCAGCTTAACGACTAGCGGGGTCGATACGCAGTATTTT. Its translation: CASSLTTSGVDTQYF. The chain uses TRBV7-3 and TRBJ2-3; 11 bases match TRBD2. Germline loops: CDR1 SGHTA, CDR2 FQGTGA. This CDR3 has 15 residues. The junction had 2 bases not matched to a gene; V was cut back by 0 bases and J by 6 bases.